This T cell receptor (beta chain) appears in the sequencing data of a study of blood T cell repertoires in COVID-19. Looking at the study overall: Acute and convalescent COVID-19 samples came from the United States, Italy and Spain. T cells, B-cell-depleted T cells, or PBMCs supplied cDNA or gDNA.

Looked up from germline, CDR1 is SGDLS and CDR2 is YYNGEE. The CDR3 is 12 amino acids. Losses at the gene ends were 6 bases for V and 7 bases for J; bases not matched to a gene: 5. Source study methods: The authors estimated nucleated cell counts from reference gene primer amplification. Profiling relied on immunoSEQ multiplex PCR, and the TCRdb table lists in-frame clones only, not all of them. V and J calls and clone size follow that table, whereas D and trimming were derived from the DNA. The repertoire includes 300,000 to 350,000 clones, around four fifths of them detected once, and just under 3% sits in the top ten.

The TCR sequence derives from a man aged 30-40 years with active or convalescent COVID-19. The sample consisted of peripheral blood. This rearrangement joins TRBV9 to TRBJ1-2, with 8 positions matching TRBD1. In DNA, the CDR3 is TGTGCCAGCAACGGACAGGGCTCTGGCTACACCTTC. This translates into CASNGQGSGYTF. Using reference TRBV9 and TRBJ1-2 for the parts outside the CDR3, the full variable domain is DSGVTQTPKHLITATGQRVTLRCSPRSGDLSVYWYQQSLDQGLQFLIQYYNGEERAKGNILERFSAQQFPDLHSELNLSSLELGDSALYFCASNGQGSGYTFGSGTRLTVV.